These 22 T cell receptor beta chains share one sample of origin, sequenced in a study of T cells in Graves' hyperthyroidism and ophthalmopathy. TCR beta CDR3 regions were amplified from RNA. HTBI primers were employed in a first-round RT-PCR of the TCR CDR3. TCRdb reprocessed the multiplex PCR reads with MiXCR, giving one entry per CDR3 protein. The sample contains around 260,000 distinct CDR3 sequences, approximately 26% of which appear only once. Specimen: blood. The receptor set was obtained from a man in his forties with Graves' hyperthyroidism that later progressed to Graves' ophthalmopathy.

V and J are TRBV12-3 or TRBV12-4 and TRBJ2-5; the D is unclear. The CDR3 has 14 amino acids. V was shortened by 6 bases and J by 2 bases, with 13 bases between the two germline ends. CDR3 region: CASSNGGSQETQYF. In DNA, the CDR3 is TGTGCCAGCAGCAACGGTGGTTCGCAAGAGACCCAGTACTTC.

This clonotype was counted ten times or more. V usage is TRBV24-1 and J usage is TRBJ1-2; D is unclear. V lost 4 bases and J lost 0, with 5 bases in between. This CDR3 comprises 13 residues. Germline V gene data show CDR1 as KGHDR and CDR2 as SFDVKD. The CDR3 bases are TGTGCCACCAGTGACACTACTAACTATGGCTACACCTTC. Its protein product is CATSDTTNYGYTF.

The V call is TRBV30, the J call TRBJ1-1; no firm D call. V was shortened by 7 bases and J by 7 bases, with 13 bases between the two germline ends. CDR1 is GTSNPN, CDR2 SVGIG, per germline (reference sequence). CDR3 length: 11 amino acids. DNA for the CDR3: TGTGCCTCCCAGCGAGCCTTTGAAGCTTTCTTT. Its translation: CASQRAFEAFF.

This clonotype has at least ten counts. This sequence joins TRBV24-1 and TRBJ1-1, with unresolved D. The CDR3 is made up of 12 amino acids. The germline V and J ends were trimmed by 5 bases and 5 bases, with 8 bases remaining between them. CDR1 KGHDR and CDR2 SFDVKD come from the germline V gene. The CDR3, as DNA: TGTGCCACCAGTGCCATGGGGACTGAAGCTTTCTTT. Protein sequence: CATSAMGTEAFF.

This clonotype was found many times. This chain joins TRBV24-1 and TRBJ2-7; TRBD1 agrees at 10 bases. Germline loops: CDR1 KGHDR, CDR2 SFDVKD. The CDR3 consists of 15 residues. J gave up 6 bases and V 4 bases, and 8 bases lay outside the gene matches. DNA of the CDR3: TGTGCCACCAGTGACACGGGACAGGGGTCTTCCGAGCAGTACTTC. This codes for CATSDTGQGSSEQYF.

This clonotype was seen ten or more times. The chain carries TRBV12-3 or TRBV12-4 and TRBJ1-5, with D maybe TRBD1 (6 bases). The CDR3 loop spans 18 amino acids. Trimming left V 2 bases short and J 6 bases short, with 23 bases between. The CDR3 here is CASSLSNVYRVAGQPQHF. CDR3 coding DNA: TGTGCCAGCAGTTTATCGAATGTGTACAGGGTCGCAGGTCAGCCCCAGCATTTT.

In this sample, this clonotype turned up many times. The chain carries TRBV3-1 and TRBJ2-2; a weak D match, TRBD2 (5 bases). The CDR3 is made up of 16 amino acids. V was cut by 2 bases and J by 2 bases, with 12 bases left in between. From germline, CDR1 is LGHDT and CDR2 YNNKEL (reference sequence). The CDR3 loop is CASSQWLPGNTGELFF. CDR3 DNA: TGTGCCAGCAGCCAATGGCTACCGGGAAACACCGGGGAGCTGTTTTTT.

This sequence joins TRBV12-3 or TRBV12-4 and TRBJ2-5; TRBD2 matches at 11 bases. CDR3 length: 16 residues. V was clipped by 7 bases and J by 0 bases; unmatched bases: 7. The CDR3 bases are TGTGCCAGCATGGTGGGACTAGCGGCAAACCAAGAGACCCAGTACTTC. Translation: CASMVGLAANQETQYF.

In this sample, this clonotype turned up many times. The chain combines TRBV5-1 with TRBJ1-2; D is ambiguous. The CDR3 has 11 amino acids. CDR1 SGHRS and CDR2 YFSETQ come from the germline V gene. V was cut by 0 bases and J by 10 bases, with 7 bases left in between. The CDR3: CASSLVGDYTF. The CDR3 DNA is TGCGCCAGCAGCTTGGTCGGGGACTACACCTTC.

V and J are TRBV11-3 and TRBJ1-1, with 11 bases lining up with TRBD1. The CDR3 has 11 residues. The germline gives CDR1 SGHNT, CDR2 YENEEA. After removal of 5 bases from V and 13 bases from J, the junction contained 3 bases not matched to a gene. The CDR3 protein is CASSRTGGNFF. The CDR3 DNA follows: TGTGCCAGCAGCCGGACAGGGGGCAATTTCTTT.

This clonotype was found many times. V is TRBV7-9 and J is TRBJ1-2; no clear D gene. V lost 4 bases, J lost 4 bases, and 13 bases lay in between. Looked up from germline, CDR1 is SEHNR and CDR2 is FQNEAQ (reference sequence). There are 14 residues in the CDR3. In DNA, the CDR3 is TGTGCCAGCAGCTCGGAGGAGGCCGCCTATGGCTACACCTTC. Its translation: CASSSEEAAYGYTF.

This clonotype was counted ten times or more. The chain employs TRBV4-2 and TRBJ1-1; tentatively, D is TRBD1 (5 bases). In germline, CDR1 is LGHNA, CDR2 YNFKEQ. This CDR3 contains 16 residues. V lost 0 bases and J 1 base, leaving 12 bases between the germline ends. The CDR3 sequence is CASSQDYSQGNTEAFF. The CDR3, as DNA: TGTGCCAGCAGCCAAGATTATAGTCAGGGGAACACTGAAGCTTTCTTT.

This clonotype was detected ten times or more. The rearrangement links TRBV6-1 to TRBJ1-1; 8 bases are a match to TRBD1. Looked up from germline, CDR1 is MNHNS and CDR2 is SASEGT. Trimming removed 6 bases from V and 4 bases from J; junction bases left unmatched: 10. The CDR3 runs to 15 residues. The CDR3 bases are TGTGCCAGCAGAAAAACGACAGGGGTGAGCACTGAAGCTTTCTTT. Translating it yields CASRKTTGVSTEAFF.

This clonotype was detected only a few times. V gene TRBV6-4 combines with J gene TRBJ2-2; D gene unclear. CDR3 length equals 12 residues. The V end lost 3 bases, the J end lost 5 bases, and 4 bases lay between the germline ends. In germline, CDR1 is MRHNA, CDR2 SNTAGT. The CDR3 DNA is TGTGCCAGCAGTGAATGGACCGGGGAGCTGTTTTTT. Protein product: CASSEWTGELFF.

In this sample, this clonotype turned up many times. The J gene is TRBJ2-7, the V gene TRBV6-5; 12 bases agree with TRBD1. Looked up from germline, CDR1 is MNHEY and CDR2 is SVGAGI. V dropped 5 bases and J dropped 3; count of bases not matched to a gene: 5. CDR3 size: 15 residues. DNA of the CDR3: TGTGCCAGCAGTCCCGGGACAGGGGGCTTCTACGAGCAGTACTTC. This codes for CASSPGTGGFYEQYF.

V is TRBV11-1 and J is TRBJ1-1; TRBD1 matches 7 bases. Germline CDR1 SGHAT, CDR2 FQDESV (reference sequence). The J segment lost 7 bases and the V segment lost 5 bases, leaving 7 bases of the junction unmatched. The length of the CDR3 is 13 residues. This chain's CDR3 is CASSLGTAYEAFF. In DNA, the CDR3 is TGTGCCAGCAGCCTAGGGACAGCATATGAAGCTTTCTTT.

The genes are TRBV27 and TRBJ2-5; D tentatively fits TRBD1 or TRBD2 (5 bases each). CDR1 and CDR2 (germline): MNHEY, SMNVEV (reference sequence). V lost 5 bases to trimming and J lost 2 bases, with 12 bases between them. The CDR3 has 14 residues. The CDR3, as DNA: TGTGCCAGCAGTCCCCGGGACCCGCAAGAGACCCAGTACTTC. Its translation is CASSPRDPQETQYF.

This chain uses TRBV7-9 with TRBJ1-1; no clear D. CDR1 and CDR2 (germline): SEHNR, FQNEAQ (reference sequence). V was shortened by 5 bases and J by 8 bases, with 15 bases between the two germline ends. The CDR3 length is 13 residues. The CDR3 DNA is TGTGCCAGCAGCCTATCGTGGTTGGGGGAAGCTTTCTTT. This translates into CASSLSWLGEAFF.

On this clonotype: A junction boundary mismatches the germline segment, possibly from a read error. The chain recombines TRBV20-1 with TRBJ2-2; tentatively, D is TRBD2 (6 bases). Germline assignment: CDR1 DFQATT and CDR2 SNEGSKA (reference sequence). This CDR3 has 15 amino acids. The CDR3 DNA follows: TGCAGTGCTAGGAAGGGTAGATGGAACACCGGGGGGCTGTTTTTT. This gives the protein CSARKGRWNTGGLFF.

This clonotype was seen repeatedly, ten times or more. A much larger clone lies a single base off, so this may be a read error. The J gene is TRBJ1-5, the V gene TRBV2; 7 nucleotides agree with TRBD1. This CDR3 has 13 amino acids. Germline CDR1 and CDR2: SNHLY and FYNNEI. The DNA of the CDR3 is TGTGCCAGCAAGCCACAGGGGTGGCAGCCCCGGCATTTT. Its protein product is CASKPQGWQPRHF.

The V gene is TRBV4-1, the J gene TRBJ2-7; 7 bases are a match to TRBD1. Germline CDR1 and CDR2: MGHRA and YSYEKL. V shed 0 bases and J 0 bases; nucleotides not matched to a gene: 2. CDR3 size: 15 residues. CDR3 amino acids: CASSQDGTASYEQYF. The CDR3 bases are TGCGCCAGCAGCCAAGATGGGACAGCCTCCTACGAGCAGTACTTC.

This clonotype was found many times. The chain links TRBV11-3 to TRBJ2-3; 9 nucleotides line up with TRBD2. The CDR3 runs 14 residues. Unmatched junction bases numbered 4, after V lost 5 bases and J lost 4 bases. CDR1 and CDR2 (germline): SGHNT, YENEEA. CDR3 sequence (DNA): TGTGCCAGCAGCGACGTAGCGGGAGCAGATACGCAGTATTTT. Translating gives CASSDVAGADTQYF. Filled out from reference TRBV11-3 and TRBJ2-3, the complete variable domain reads EAGVVQSPRYKIIEKKQPVAFWCNPISGHNTLYWYLQNLGQGPELLIRYENEEAVDDSQLPKDRFSAERLKGVDSTLKIQPAELGDSAVYLCASSDVAGADTQYFGPGTRLTVL.